These T cell receptor beta chains were read from a single sample in a study of radiotherapy plus CTLA-4 blockade in lung cancer. The table came from immunoSEQ multiplex PCR; TCRdb's copy has only in-frame clones and leaves some out. In the table there are tens of thousands of clones, around 74% of which are singletons. The specimen was peripheral blood, collected from a patient treated with radiotherapy plus ipilimumab. The receptors originated from a human donor with non-small cell lung cancer whose response to radiotherapy plus ipilimumab could not be evaluated. Each CDR3 is given with its conserved first and last residue. The D gene is left open where the match is weak. A row's size may be missing; if present it is once, few, many or a size class.

CDR3 protein: CASSPVGGVRSEAFF; CDR3 DNA: TGTGCCAGCAGCCCGGTAGGGGGGGTTCGTTCTGAAGCTTTCTTT; J gene: TRBJ1-1; V gene: TRBV7-2; D gene: -; clone size: -
CDR3 protein: CASSLLRGSSYNSPLHF; CDR3 DNA: TGTGCCAGCAGTTTACTCCGGGGAAGCTCCTATAATTCACCCCTCCACTTT; J gene: TRBJ1-6; V gene: TRBV28; D gene: -; clone size: -
CDR3 protein: CASSSGLSTDTQYF; CDR3 DNA: TGTGCCAGCAGTAGCGGTTTAAGCACAGATACGCAGTATTTT; J gene: TRBJ2-3; V gene: TRBV4-2; D gene: -; clone size: -
CDR3 protein: CASSPWGGELADTQYF; CDR3 DNA: TGTGCCAGCAGCCCCTGGGGGGGGGAGTTGGCAGATACGCAGTATTTT; J gene: TRBJ2-3; V gene: TRBV4-2; D gene: TRBD2; clone size: -
CDR3 protein: CASSEGAPRRAFF; CDR3 DNA: TGTGCCAGCAGTGAAGGGGCCCCCAGACGGGCTTTCTTT; J gene: TRBJ1-1; V gene: TRBV6-5; D gene: -; clone size: -
CDR3 protein: CASSLTGQGAYNEQFF; CDR3 DNA: TGTGCCAGCAGCCTAACGGGACAGGGGGCCTACAATGAGCAGTTCTTC; J gene: TRBJ2-1; V gene: TRBV7-9; D gene: TRBD1; clone size: -
CDR3 protein: CASSLGDYNSPLHF; CDR3 DNA: TGTGCCAGCAGCTTAGGGGACTATAATTCACCCCTCCACTTT; J gene: TRBJ1-6; V gene: TRBV5-4; D gene: -; clone size: -
CDR3 protein: CASTGTSDNSPLHF; CDR3 DNA: TGTGCCAGCACCGGGACAAGCGATAATTCACCCCTCCACTTT; J gene: TRBJ1-6; V gene: TRBV7-8; D gene: -; clone size: -
CDR3 protein: CASSPTGFGYGYTF; CDR3 DNA: TGTGCCAGCAGCCCGACAGGGTTTGGCTATGGCTACACCTTC; J gene: TRBJ1-2; V gene: TRBV7-8; D gene: TRBD1; clone size: -
CDR3 protein: CASSLQGSPSSYNEQFF; CDR3 DNA: TGTGCCAGCAGCTTACAGGGTTCCCCGAGCTCCTACAATGAGCAGTTCTTC; J gene: TRBJ2-1; V gene: TRBV5-6; D gene: -; clone size: -
CDR3 protein: CASTRGTGQPQHF; CDR3 DNA: TGTGCCAGCACTCGGGGGACGGGGCAGCCCCAGCATTTT; J gene: TRBJ1-5; V gene: TRBV27; D gene: -; clone size: once
CDR3 protein: CAISVNRDPPNSPLHF; CDR3 DNA: TGTGCCATCAGCGTTAACAGGGACCCTCCCAATTCACCCCTCCACTTT; J gene: TRBJ1-6; V gene: TRBV10-3; D gene: -; clone size: -
CDR3 protein: CASSQDPGGAGETQYF; CDR3 DNA: TGTGCCAGCAGCCAAGATCCCGGGGGGGCCGGAGAGACCCAGTACTTC; J gene: TRBJ2-5; V gene: TRBV4-2; D gene: TRBD2; clone size: -
CDR3 protein: CASSLLPGNTEAFF; CDR3 DNA: TGCGCCAGCAGCCTCCTTCCAGGGAACACTGAAGCTTTCTTT; J gene: TRBJ1-1; V gene: TRBV5-1; D gene: -; clone size: few
CDR3 protein: CASGLVAGFYEQYF; CDR3 DNA: TGTGCCAGCGGATTAGTAGCGGGGTTCTACGAGCAGTACTTC; J gene: TRBJ2-7; V gene: TRBV2; D gene: TRBD2; clone size: -
CDR3 protein: CASPFYGYTF; CDR3 DNA: TGCGCCAGCCCTTTTTATGGCTACACCTTC; J gene: TRBJ1-2; V gene: TRBV23-1; D gene: -; clone size: -
CDR3 protein: CASSVAGGPYSEQFF; CDR3 DNA: TGTGCCAGCAGCGTAGCGGGAGGGCCATATAGTGAGCAGTTCTTC; J gene: TRBJ2-1; V gene: TRBV9; D gene: TRBD2; clone size: -